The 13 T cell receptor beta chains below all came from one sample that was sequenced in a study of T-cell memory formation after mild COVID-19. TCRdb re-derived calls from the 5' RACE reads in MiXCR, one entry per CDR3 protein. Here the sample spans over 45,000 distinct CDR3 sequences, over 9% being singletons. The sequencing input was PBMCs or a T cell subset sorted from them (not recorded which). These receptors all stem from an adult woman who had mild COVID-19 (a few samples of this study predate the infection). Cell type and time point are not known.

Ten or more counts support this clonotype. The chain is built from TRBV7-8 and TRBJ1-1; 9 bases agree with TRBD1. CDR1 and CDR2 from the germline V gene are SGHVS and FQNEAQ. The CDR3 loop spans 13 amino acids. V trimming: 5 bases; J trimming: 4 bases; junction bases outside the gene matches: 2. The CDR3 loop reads CASSLTGGTEAFF. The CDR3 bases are TGTGCCAGCAGCCTGACAGGGGGCACTGAAGCTTTCTTT.

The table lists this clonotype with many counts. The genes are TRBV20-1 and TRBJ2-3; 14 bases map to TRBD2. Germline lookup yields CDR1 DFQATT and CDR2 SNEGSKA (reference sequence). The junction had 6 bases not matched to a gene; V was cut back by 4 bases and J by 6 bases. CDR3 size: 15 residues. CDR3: CSATGLAGGSDTQYF. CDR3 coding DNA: TGCAGTGCTACCGGACTAGCGGGAGGATCTGATACGCAGTATTTT.

The CDR3 spells CASSPRVQGRYEQYF. The CDR3 coding sequence is TGTGCCAGCTCACCACGGGTTCAGGGTCGTTACGAGCAGTACTTC. The chain couples TRBV18 to TRBJ2-7, with TRBD1 as a possible D gene (5 bases). Germline loops: CDR1 KGHSH, CDR2 LQKENI. CDR3 length: 15 amino acids. Trimming removed 1 base from V and 4 bases from J, with 14 bases in between.

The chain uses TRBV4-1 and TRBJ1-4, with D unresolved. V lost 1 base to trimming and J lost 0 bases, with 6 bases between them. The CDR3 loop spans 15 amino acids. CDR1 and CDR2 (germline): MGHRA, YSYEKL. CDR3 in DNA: TGCGCCAGCAGCCAAGTGGGTGCAACTAATGAAAAACTGTTTTTT. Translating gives CASSQVGATNEKLFF.

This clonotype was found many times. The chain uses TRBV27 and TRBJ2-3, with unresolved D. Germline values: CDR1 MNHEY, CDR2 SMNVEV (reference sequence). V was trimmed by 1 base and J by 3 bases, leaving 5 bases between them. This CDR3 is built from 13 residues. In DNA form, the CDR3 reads TGTGCCAGCAGTTTATTTGATACAGATACGCAGTATTTT. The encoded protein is CASSLFDTDTQYF.

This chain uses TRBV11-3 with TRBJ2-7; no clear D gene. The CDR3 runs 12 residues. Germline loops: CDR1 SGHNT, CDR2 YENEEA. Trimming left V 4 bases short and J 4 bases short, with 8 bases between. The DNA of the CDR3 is TGTGCCAGCAGCTGGACGGATTACGAGCAGTACTTC. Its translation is CASSWTDYEQYF.

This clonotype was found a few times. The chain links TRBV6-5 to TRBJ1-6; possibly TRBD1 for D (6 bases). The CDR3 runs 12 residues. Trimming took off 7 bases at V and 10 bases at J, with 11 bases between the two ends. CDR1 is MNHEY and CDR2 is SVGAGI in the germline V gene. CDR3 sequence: CASTTGPSPLHF. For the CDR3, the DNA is TGTGCCAGCACTACAGGGCCATCACCCCTCCACTTT.

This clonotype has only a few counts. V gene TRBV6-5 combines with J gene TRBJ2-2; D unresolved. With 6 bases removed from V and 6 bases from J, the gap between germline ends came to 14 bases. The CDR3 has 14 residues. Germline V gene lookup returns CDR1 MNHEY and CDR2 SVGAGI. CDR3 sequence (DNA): TGTGCCAGCAGCGGAACCGGCCGGCCCGGGGAGCTGTTTTTT. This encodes CASSGTGRPGELFF.

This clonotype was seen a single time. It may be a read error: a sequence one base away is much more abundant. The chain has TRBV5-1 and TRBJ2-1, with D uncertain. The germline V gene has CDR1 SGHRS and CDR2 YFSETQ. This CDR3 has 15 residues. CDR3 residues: CARSLLGSFYNEQFF. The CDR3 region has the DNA TGCGCCAGAAGCTTGTTGGGGTCTTTCTACAATGAGCAGTTCTTC. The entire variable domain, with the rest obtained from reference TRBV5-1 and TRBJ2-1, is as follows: KAGVTQTPRYLIKTRGQQVTLSCSPISGHRSVSWYQQTPGQGLQFLFEYFSETQRNKGNFPGRFSGRQFSNSRSEMNVSTLELGDSALYLCARSLLGSFYNEQFFGPGTRLTVL.

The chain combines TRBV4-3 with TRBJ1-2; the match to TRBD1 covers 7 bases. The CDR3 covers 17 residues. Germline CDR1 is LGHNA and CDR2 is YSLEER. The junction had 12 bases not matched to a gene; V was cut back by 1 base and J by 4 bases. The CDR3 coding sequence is TGCGCCAGCAGCCAAGGTCTAAGGTCAGGGGGTTCCTATGGCTACACCTTC. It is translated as CASSQGLRSGGSYGYTF.

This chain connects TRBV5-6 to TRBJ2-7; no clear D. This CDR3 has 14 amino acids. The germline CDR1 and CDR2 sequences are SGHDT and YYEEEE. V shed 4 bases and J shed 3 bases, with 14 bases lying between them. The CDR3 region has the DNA TGTGCCAGCAGCAACCCCACAAGGATCTACGAGCAGTACGTC. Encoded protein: CASSNPTRIYEQYV.

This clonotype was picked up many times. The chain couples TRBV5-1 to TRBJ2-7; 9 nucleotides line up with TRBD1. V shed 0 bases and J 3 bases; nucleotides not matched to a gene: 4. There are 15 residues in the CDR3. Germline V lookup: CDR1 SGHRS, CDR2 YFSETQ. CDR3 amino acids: CASSLDSDRGYEQYF. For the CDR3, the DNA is TGCGCCAGCAGCTTGGATTCGGACAGGGGCTACGAGCAGTACTTC.

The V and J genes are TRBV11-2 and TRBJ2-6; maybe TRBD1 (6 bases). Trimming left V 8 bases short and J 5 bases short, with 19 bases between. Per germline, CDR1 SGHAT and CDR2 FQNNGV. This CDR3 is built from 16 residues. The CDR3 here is CASPRDRTSRANVLTF. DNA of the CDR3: TGTGCCAGCCCCCGAGACAGGACCTCCCGGGCCAACGTCCTGACTTTC.